This TCR beta chain stems from a study of blood T cells in healthy people across ages. Study information: Every two T cells gave about one barcoded beta molecule via template switching. Study-level findings and limits: Nothing was known about donor CMV status, and this possibly confounded expanded clonotype changes.

Trimming pared 0 bases from V and 1 base from J, leaving 7 bases between. The CDR3 length is 14 residues. Germline V CDR1 and CDR2: DFQATT, SNEGSKA (reference sequence). The authors ran a second PCR of roughly 6 to 12 cycles using a sample-barcoded 5' primer and a J-beta primer mix. The yield of each sample was at least 2.5 million CDR3-containing paired-end reads. TCRdb processed the 5' RACE reads anew with MiXCR; each CDR3 protein has one entry. The table has 500,000 to 550,000 distinct CDR3 sequences, about 24% seen once. This clonotype was seen at least ten times. Its antigen remains unknown. These records were also assigned to another study, of T cells of mothers and their children.

This TCR was sampled from a boy younger than 18 in good health. V and J are TRBV20-1 and TRBJ2-1, with unresolved D. The sequenced sample consisted of blood. This chain's CDR3 is CSARDRKSYNEQFF. For the CDR3, the DNA is TGCAGTGCTAGAGACAGGAAGTCCTACAATGAGCAGTTCTTC.